The sequence of this T cell receptor (beta chain) was determined in a study of blood T cell repertoires in COVID-19. Across the study: Both acute and convalescent COVID-19 samples were obtained from the United States, Italy and Spain. The analysed material was cDNA or gDNA that came from T cells, B-cell-depleted T cells, or PBMCs.

The CDR3 is 14 residues long. V gave up 3 bases and J gave up 5 bases; unmatched junction bases: 7. CDR1 SGDLS and CDR2 YYNGEE come from the germline V gene. Authors' data handling: Using reference gene primer amplification, nucleated cell counts were estimated. Only in-frame clones appear in the TCRdb table, and some are missing; sequencing was by immunoSEQ multiplex PCR. V, J and clone size derive from that table, while D and trimming were established from the DNA sequence. The data show more than 250,000 clones, with approximately 84% seen just once and more than 9% held by the top ten. The receptor was derived from a woman in her late teens or twenties who had recovered from COVID-19. The sequenced sample consisted of PBMCs or T cells enriched from blood (not recorded which). The chain is built from TRBV9 and TRBJ1-1; 7 nucleotides agree with TRBD1. CDR3 DNA: TGTGCCAGCAGCGCTCGAGACAGGGAAACTGAAGCTTTCTTT. Protein product: CASSARDRETEAFF. The variable domain in full, completed from reference TRBV9 and TRBJ1-1, reads DSGVTQTPKHLITATGQRVTLRCSPRSGDLSVYWYQQSLDQGLQFLIQYYNGEERAKGNILERFSAQQFPDLHSELNLSSLELGDSALYFCASSARDRETEAFFGQGTRLTVV.